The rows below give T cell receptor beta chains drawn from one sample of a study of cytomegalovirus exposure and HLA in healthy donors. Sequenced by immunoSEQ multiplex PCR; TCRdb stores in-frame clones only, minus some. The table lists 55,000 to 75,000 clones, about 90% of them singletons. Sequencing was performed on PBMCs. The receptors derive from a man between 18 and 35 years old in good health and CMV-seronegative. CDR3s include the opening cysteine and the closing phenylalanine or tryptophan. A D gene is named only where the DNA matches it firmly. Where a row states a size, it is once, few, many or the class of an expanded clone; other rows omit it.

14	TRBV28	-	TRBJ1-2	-	TGTGCCAGCAGTTACGAATCAGGGTGGGATGGCTACACCTTC	CASSYESGWDGYTF
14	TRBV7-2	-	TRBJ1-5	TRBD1	TGTGCCAGCAGCCCACAGGGGGTAGATCAGCCCCAGCATTTT	CASSPQGVDQPQHF
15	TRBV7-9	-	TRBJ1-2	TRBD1	TGTGCCAGCAGCTTCAGGACAGGGGGCAACTATGGCTACACCTTC	CASSFRTGGNYGYTF
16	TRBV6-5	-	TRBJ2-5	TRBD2	TGTGCCAGCAGTTACTTCGCTAGCGGGGTCCGGGAGACCCAGTACTTC	CASSYFASGVRETQYF
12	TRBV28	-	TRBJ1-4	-	TGTGCCACCCGGGGGACTAATGAAAAACTGTTTTTT	CATRGTNEKLFF
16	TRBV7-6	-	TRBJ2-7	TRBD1	TGTGCCAGCAGTTCCGGCCCGGGACAGGGGACCCACGAGCAGTACTTC	CASSSGPGQGTHEQYF
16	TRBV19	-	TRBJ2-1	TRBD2	TGTGCCAGTAGTATCGGAAGACTAGCGGGTTTCAATGAGCAGTTCTTC	CASSIGRLAGFNEQFF
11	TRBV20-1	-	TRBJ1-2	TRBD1	TGCAGTGCTGCCGGGACAGGTGGCTACACCTTC	CSAAGTGGYTF
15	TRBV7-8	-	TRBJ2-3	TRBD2	TGTGCCAGCAGCTCGACTAGCGGGGGGTTGGATACGCAGTATTTT	CASSSTSGGLDTQYF
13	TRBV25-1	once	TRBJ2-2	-	TGTGCCAGCAAAGAGGAATACACCGGGGAGCTGTTTTTT	CASKEEYTGELFF
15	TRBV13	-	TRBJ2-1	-	TGTGCCAGCAGCTTAGTGGCGGGGGCTCCCAATGAGCAGTTCTTC	CASSLVAGAPNEQFF